The 24 T cell receptor beta chains reported below all come from one sample, sequenced in a study of monozygotic twins with inflammatory bowel disease. TCRdb re-called the 5' RACE reads; one entry per CDR3 protein, DNA not given. Its listing shows fewer than 200,000 distinct CDR3 sequences. Sequencing input: blood. Every receptor here comes from a human donor with ulcerative colitis or Crohn's disease, or a healthy co-twin of an affected twin (not recorded which).

This rearrangement joins TRBV5-1 to TRBJ2-2. The CDR3 covers 14 residues. Germline V lookup: CDR1 SGHRS, CDR2 YFSETQ. Here the CDR3 reads CASSLGPDTGELFF.

This sequence joins TRBV6-5 and TRBJ1-1; the D call of TRBD1 rests on TCRdb alone, since no DNA is present to check it. Germline-derived CDR1 and CDR2 are MNHEY and SVGAGI. This CDR3 is built from 13 residues. This chain's CDR3 is CASSYGWGTEAFF.

The V call is TRBV6-1, the J call TRBJ1-2; TCRdb designates TRBD1, a call that cannot be tested without DNA. The V gene's germline CDR1 is MNHNS and CDR2 SASEGT. This CDR3 is built from 15 residues. The CDR3 sequence is CASSETGQGFYGYTF.

The CDR3 loop reads CATSAARGEQYF. The chain joins TRBV24-1 to TRBJ2-7; TCRdb names TRBD1, which stays unverified in the absence of DNA. This CDR3 is built from 12 residues. Germline lookup yields CDR1 KGHDR and CDR2 SFDVKD.

The gene calls are TRBV18 and TRBJ2-3; TCRdb proposes TRBD2, but this gene call is untestable without DNA. From germline, CDR1 is KGHSH and CDR2 LQKENI. The CDR3 runs 13 residues. The CDR3 is CASSPLPTDTQYF.

The genes are TRBV5-1 and TRBJ1-5; TCRdb lists TRBD1, though no DNA is available to test this call. Per the germline V gene, CDR1 is SGHRS and CDR2 is YFSETQ. This CDR3 comprises 14 residues. CDR3 sequence reads: CASSLTGESQPQHF.

V usage is TRBV11-3 and J usage is TRBJ2-7. The length of the CDR3 is 14 residues. Germline V CDR1 and CDR2: SGHNT, YENEEA. This chain's CDR3 is CASSLDSARYEQYF.

V gene TRBV14 combines with J gene TRBJ2-2; the D call from TCRdb, TRBD1, cannot be confirmed without DNA. Germline CDR1 and CDR2: SGHDN and FVKESK. The CDR3 is made up of 13 amino acids. CDR3 loop: CASRPDRDGELFF.

The genes are TRBV5-1 and TRBJ2-2. Germline assignment: CDR1 SGHRS and CDR2 YFSETQ. The length of the CDR3 is 15 residues. CDR3 in amino acids: CASSSQTLGTGELFF.

The rearrangement uses TRBV19 and TRBJ2-7. In germline, CDR1 is LNHDA, CDR2 SQIVND (reference sequence). The CDR3 contains 14 residues. The CDR3 region is CASSLTVFSYEQYF.

The chain has TRBV20-1 and TRBJ2-7. The CDR3 extends over 14 amino acids. Germline V gene lookup returns CDR1 DFQATT and CDR2 SNEGSKA (reference sequence). CDR3 protein: CSASKREGYYEQYF.

The genes are TRBV12-3 or TRBV12-4 and TRBJ2-2; TCRdb's D call, TRBD2, is unchecked because there is no DNA. The CDR3 spans 15 residues. CDR3 residues: CASSFRGVNTGELFF.

The gene calls are TRBV5-1 and TRBJ2-1; TCRdb gives TRBD2 as the D gene, but with no DNA this cannot be confirmed. Looked up from germline, CDR1 is SGHRS and CDR2 is YFSETQ. This CDR3 is built from 15 residues. The CDR3 here is CASTRPGGRDNEQFF.

This sequence joins TRBV14 and TRBJ2-7; TCRdb calls TRBD1, which cannot be checked without DNA. The CDR3 covers 16 residues. Germline V gives CDR1 SGHDN, CDR2 FVKESK. The CDR3 spells CASSLRSGQGINEQYF.

The chain carries TRBV5-4 and TRBJ2-7. The CDR3 has 13 residues. In germline, CDR1 is SGHNT, CDR2 YYREEE (reference sequence). CDR3 amino acids: CASSPTSPYEQYF.

J is TRBJ2-1 and V is TRBV27; TCRdb gives TRBD2 as the D gene, but with no DNA this cannot be confirmed. The CDR3 is 14 residues long. Germline V gene data show CDR1 as MNHEY and CDR2 as SMNVEV (reference sequence). The CDR3 sequence: CATRGGRSYNEQFF.

CDR3 protein: CAISEPGGGKRMNTGELFF. The chain joins TRBV10-3 to TRBJ2-2; TCRdb's D gene call, TRBD1, goes unchecked for lack of DNA. CDR1 and CDR2 (germline): ENHRY, SYGVKD. The CDR3 has 19 residues.

The V and J genes are TRBV5-1 and TRBJ2-4; checking the TCRdb D call of TRBD2 is not possible without DNA. The CDR3 covers 20 residues. Germline V gene sequence: CDR1 SGHRS, CDR2 YFSETQ. The CDR3 protein is CASSLAVVSGRARTKNIQYF.

This sequence joins TRBV11-2 and TRBJ2-1. Germline V gene lookup returns CDR1 SGHAT and CDR2 FQNNGV. The CDR3 covers 11 residues. The CDR3 protein is CASSLLEWQFF. Complete variable domain (other parts from reference TRBV11-2 and TRBJ2-1): EAGVAQSPRYKIIEKRQSVAFWCNPISGHATLYWYQQILGQGPKLLIQFQNNGVVDDSQLPKDRFSAERLKGVDSTLKIQPAKLEDSAVYLCASSLLEWQFFGPGTRLTVL.

This sequence joins TRBV9 and TRBJ2-3; TCRdb designates TRBD1, a call that cannot be tested without DNA. This CDR3 comprises 11 residues. Germline CDR1 is SGDLS and CDR2 is YYNGEE. CDR3 loop: CASSPGGTQYF. Based on the CDR3 plus reference TRBV9 and TRBJ2-3, the full variable domain is DSGVTQTPKHLITATGQRVTLRCSPRSGDLSVYWYQQSLDQGLQFLIQYYNGEERAKGNILERFSAQQFPDLHSELNLSSLELGDSALYFCASSPGGTQYFGPGTRLTVL.

The gene calls are TRBV7-3 and TRBJ2-2; the TRBD1 assignment by TCRdb is unverifiable without DNA. This CDR3 has 15 amino acids. Per the germline V gene, CDR1 is SGHTA and CDR2 is FQGTGA. This chain's CDR3 is CASSQLGQGAGELFF.

The gene calls are TRBV7-8 and TRBJ2-1; the D gene TCRdb calls, TRBD2, cannot be checked with no DNA. This CDR3 is 15 amino acids long. Germline-derived CDR1 and CDR2 are SGHVS and FQNEAQ. The CDR3 region is CASSLREVIYNEQFF.

The V call is TRBV20-1, the J call TRBJ2-1. The CDR3 runs to 12 residues. CDR1 is DFQATT, CDR2 SNEGSKA, per germline (reference sequence). The CDR3 sequence: CSARSQPNEQFF.

The rearrangement links TRBV28 to TRBJ2-1; TCRdb calls TRBD2, which cannot be checked without DNA. CDR3 length equals 14 residues. Germline V gene sequence: CDR1 MDHEN, CDR2 SYDVKM. The CDR3 spells CASRPGTSGRVEFF.